This entry features one T cell receptor (beta chain) sequence. The antigen remains unidentified. This sample is part of a study of T cell responses to AZD1222 COVID-19 vaccine. Points from the study as a whole: An increase in Spike-specific TCR breadth and depth was observed after two AZD1222 doses.

The ends were cut back, 6 bases at V and 8 bases at J, with 15 bases in the middle. The CDR3 has 13 residues. The repertoire was sequenced with immunoSEQ multiplex PCR; TCRdb's copy has only in-frame clones and lacks some. Here the sample spans roughly 93,000 clones, 89% being singletons. The input for sequencing was peripheral blood, taken on day 0 of MenACWY control vaccination. This clonotype was obtained from an adult in good health. The chain employs TRBV12-3 or TRBV12-4 and TRBJ2-3; D might be TRBD1 (5 bases). For the CDR3, the DNA is TGTGCCAGCAGACAAGCGAGTAGGGGTACGCAGTATTTT. Its translation: CASRQASRGTQYF.